The entry below gives a single T cell receptor (beta chain) sequence along with its context. These data are taken from a study of shared clonotypes between healthy human individuals. TCRdb keeps only in-frame clones here, not all; method: immunoSEQ multiplex PCR. This sample has more than 1 million clones, with roughly 74% found just once. The CDR3 is 11 residues long. V shed 6 bases and J shed 8 bases, with 10 bases lying between them. CDR1 and CDR2 (germline): SNHLY, FYNNEI. The receptor was derived from a man between 18 and 29 years old in good health. Some clones in this sample may be carry-over from other donors' samples. The chain has TRBV2 and TRBJ1-2; D gene unclear. Source material: memory CD4+ T cells from PBMCs. Subset reported: CD45RA-negative fraction. CDR3 sequence (DNA): TGTGCCAGCAGATCCAGTGGCGGCTACACCTTC. Translated: CASRSSGGYTF. Together with reference TRBV2 and TRBJ1-2, the CDR3 gives the full variable domain: EPEVTQTPSHQVTQMGQEVILRCVPISNHLYFYWYRQILGQKVEFLVSFYNNEISEKSEIFDDQFSVERPDGSNFTLKIRSTKLEDSAMYFCASRSSGGYTFGSGTRLTVV.